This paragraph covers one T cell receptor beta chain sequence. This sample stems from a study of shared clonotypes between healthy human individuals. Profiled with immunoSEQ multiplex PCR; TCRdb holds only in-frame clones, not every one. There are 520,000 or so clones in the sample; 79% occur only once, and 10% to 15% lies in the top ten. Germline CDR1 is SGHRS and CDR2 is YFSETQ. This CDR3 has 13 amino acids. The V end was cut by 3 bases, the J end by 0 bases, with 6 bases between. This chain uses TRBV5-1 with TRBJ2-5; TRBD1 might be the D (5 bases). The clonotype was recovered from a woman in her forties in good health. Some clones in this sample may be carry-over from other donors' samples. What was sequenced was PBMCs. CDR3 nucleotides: TGCGCCAGCAGCTCAGGGTACCAAGAGACCCAGTACTTC. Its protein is CASSSGYQETQYF. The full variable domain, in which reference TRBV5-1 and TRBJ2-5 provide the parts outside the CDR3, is KAGVTQTPRYLIKTRGQQVTLSCSPISGHRSVSWYQQTPGQGLQFLFEYFSETQRNKGNFPGRFSGRQFSNSRSEMNVSTLELGDSALYLCASSSGYQETQYFGPGTRLLVL.